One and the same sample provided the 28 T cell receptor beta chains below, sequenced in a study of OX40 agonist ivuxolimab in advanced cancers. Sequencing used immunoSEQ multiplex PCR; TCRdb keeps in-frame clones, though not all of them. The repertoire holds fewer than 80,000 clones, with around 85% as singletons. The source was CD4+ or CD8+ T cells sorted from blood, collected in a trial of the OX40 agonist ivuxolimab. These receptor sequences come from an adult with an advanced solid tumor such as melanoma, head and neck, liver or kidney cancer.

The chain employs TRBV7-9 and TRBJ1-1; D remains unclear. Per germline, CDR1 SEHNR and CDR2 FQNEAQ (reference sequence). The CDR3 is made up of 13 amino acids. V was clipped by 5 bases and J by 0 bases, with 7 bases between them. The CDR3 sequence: CASSANLNTEAFF. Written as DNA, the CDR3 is TGTGCCAGCAGCGCAAACCTGAACACTGAAGCTTTCTTT.

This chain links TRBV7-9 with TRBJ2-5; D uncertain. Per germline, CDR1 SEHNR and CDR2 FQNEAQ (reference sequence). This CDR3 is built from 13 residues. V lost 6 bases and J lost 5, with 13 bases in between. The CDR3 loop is CASSSVASETQYF. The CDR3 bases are TGTGCCAGCAGTTCTGTAGCCTCGGAGACCCAGTACTTC.

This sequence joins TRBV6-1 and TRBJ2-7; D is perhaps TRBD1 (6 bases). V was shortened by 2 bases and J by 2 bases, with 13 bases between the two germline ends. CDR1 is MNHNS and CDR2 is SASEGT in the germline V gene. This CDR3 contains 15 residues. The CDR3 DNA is TGTGCCAGCAGTGAACCTGGGACACTTCCCTACGAGCAGTACTTC. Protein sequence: CASSEPGTLPYEQYF.

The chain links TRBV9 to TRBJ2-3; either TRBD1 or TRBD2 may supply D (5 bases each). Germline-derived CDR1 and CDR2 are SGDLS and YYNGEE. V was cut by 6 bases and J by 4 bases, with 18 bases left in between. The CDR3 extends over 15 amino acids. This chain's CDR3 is CASTQWGRGADTQYF. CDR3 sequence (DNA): TGTGCCAGCACCCAGTGGGGGAGAGGGGCAGATACGCAGTATTTT.

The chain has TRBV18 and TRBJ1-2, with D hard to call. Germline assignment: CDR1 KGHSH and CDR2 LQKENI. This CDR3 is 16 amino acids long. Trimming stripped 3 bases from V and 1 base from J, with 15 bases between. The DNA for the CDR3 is TGTGCCAGCTCACCCTTTCCGGACGTGTTTAACTATGGCTACACCTTC. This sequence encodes CASSPFPDVFNYGYTF.

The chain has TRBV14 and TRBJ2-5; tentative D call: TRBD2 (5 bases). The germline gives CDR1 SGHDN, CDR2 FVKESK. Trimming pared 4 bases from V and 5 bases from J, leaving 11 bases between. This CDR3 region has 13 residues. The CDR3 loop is CASSLRGSETQYF. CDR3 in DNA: TGTGCCAGCAGCCTTCGGGGTTCCGAGACCCAGTACTTC.

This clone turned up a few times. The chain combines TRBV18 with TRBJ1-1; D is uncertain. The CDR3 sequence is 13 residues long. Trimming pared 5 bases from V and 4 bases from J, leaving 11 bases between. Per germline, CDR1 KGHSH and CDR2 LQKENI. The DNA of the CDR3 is TGTGCCAGCTCATCCTTGGGTGGCACTGAAGCTTTCTTT. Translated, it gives CASSSLGGTEAFF. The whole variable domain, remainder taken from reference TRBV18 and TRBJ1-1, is NAGVMQNPRHLVRRRGQEARLRCSPMKGHSHVYWYRQLPEEGLKFMVYLQKENIIDESGMPKERFSAEFPKEGPSILRIQQVVRGDSAAYFCASSSLGGTEAFFGQGTRLTVV.

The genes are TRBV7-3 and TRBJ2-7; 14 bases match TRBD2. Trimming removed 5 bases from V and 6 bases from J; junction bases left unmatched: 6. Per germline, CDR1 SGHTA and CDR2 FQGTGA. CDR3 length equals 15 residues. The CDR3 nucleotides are TGTGCCAGCAGCCCCACGGGACTAGCGGGAGCCGAGCAGTACTTC. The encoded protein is CASSPTGLAGAEQYF.

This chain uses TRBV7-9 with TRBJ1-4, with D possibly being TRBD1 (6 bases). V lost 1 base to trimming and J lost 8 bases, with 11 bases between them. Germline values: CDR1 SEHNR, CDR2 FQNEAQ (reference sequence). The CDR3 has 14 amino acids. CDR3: CASSLGGAREKLFF. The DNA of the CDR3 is TGTGCCAGCAGCTTAGGGGGGGCCCGAGAAAAACTGTTTTTT.

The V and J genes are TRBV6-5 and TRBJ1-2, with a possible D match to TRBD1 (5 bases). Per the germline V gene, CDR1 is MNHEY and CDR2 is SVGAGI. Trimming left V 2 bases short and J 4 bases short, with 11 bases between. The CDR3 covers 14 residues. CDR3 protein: CASSYRRGGYGYTF. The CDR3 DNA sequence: TGTGCCAGCAGTTACCGTAGGGGAGGCTATGGCTACACCTTC.

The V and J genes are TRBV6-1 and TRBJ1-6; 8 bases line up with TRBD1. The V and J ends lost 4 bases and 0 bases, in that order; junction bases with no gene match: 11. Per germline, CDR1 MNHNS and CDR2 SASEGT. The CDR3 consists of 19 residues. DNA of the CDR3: TGTGCCAGCAGTGCTTACAGGGGGACGGGAAGCTCCTATAATTCACCCCTCCACTTT. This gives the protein CASSAYRGTGSSYNSPLHF.

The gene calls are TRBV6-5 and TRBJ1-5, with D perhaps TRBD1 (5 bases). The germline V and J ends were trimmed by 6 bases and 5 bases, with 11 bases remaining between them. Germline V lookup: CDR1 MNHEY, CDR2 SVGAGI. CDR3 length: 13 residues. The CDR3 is CASSDSRYQPQHF. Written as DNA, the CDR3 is TGTGCCAGCAGCGACAGTAGGTATCAGCCCCAGCATTTT.

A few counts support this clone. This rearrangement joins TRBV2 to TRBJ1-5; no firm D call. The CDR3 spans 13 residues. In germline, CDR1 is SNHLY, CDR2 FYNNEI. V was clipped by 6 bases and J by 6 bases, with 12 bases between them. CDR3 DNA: TGTGCCAGCAGGGCCGGAGGAATTCAGCCCCAGCATTTT. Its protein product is CASRAGGIQPQHF.

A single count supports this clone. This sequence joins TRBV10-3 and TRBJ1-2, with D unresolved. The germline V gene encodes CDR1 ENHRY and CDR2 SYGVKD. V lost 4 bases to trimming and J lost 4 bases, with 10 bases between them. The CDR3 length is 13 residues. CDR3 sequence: CAISVKDTYGYTF. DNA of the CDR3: TGTGCCATCAGTGTTAAGGATACCTATGGCTACACCTTC.

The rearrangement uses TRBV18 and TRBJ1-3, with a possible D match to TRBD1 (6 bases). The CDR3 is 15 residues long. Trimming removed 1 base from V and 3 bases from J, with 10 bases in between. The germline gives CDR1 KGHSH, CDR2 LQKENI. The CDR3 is CASSPRGASGNTIYF. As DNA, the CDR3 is TGTGCCAGCTCACCACGGGGGGCGAGTGGAAACACCATATATTTT.

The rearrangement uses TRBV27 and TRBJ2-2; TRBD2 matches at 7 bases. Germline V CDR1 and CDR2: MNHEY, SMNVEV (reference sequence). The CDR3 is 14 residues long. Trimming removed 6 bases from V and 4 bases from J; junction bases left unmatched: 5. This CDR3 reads CASSWGLLTGELFF. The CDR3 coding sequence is TGTGCCAGCAGCTGGGGACTACTCACCGGGGAGCTGTTTTTT.

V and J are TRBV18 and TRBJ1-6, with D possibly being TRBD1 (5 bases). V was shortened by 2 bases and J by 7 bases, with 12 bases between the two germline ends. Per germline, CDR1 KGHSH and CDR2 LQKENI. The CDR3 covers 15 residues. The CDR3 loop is CASSPWDSVNSPLHF. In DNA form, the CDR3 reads TGTGCCAGCTCACCATGGGACTCCGTCAATTCACCCCTCCACTTT.

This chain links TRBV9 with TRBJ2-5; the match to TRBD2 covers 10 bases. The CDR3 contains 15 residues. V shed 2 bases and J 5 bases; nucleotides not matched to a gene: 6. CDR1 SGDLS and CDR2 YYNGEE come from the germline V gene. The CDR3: CASSVSAGGLETQYF. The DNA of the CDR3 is TGTGCCAGCAGCGTCTCAGCGGGGGGGCTTGAGACCCAGTACTTC.

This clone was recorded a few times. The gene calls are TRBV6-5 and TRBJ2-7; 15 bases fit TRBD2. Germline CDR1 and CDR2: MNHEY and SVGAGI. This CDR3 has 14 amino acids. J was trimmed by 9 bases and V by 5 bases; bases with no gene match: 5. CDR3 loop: CASSTGTSGGRQYF. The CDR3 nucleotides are TGTGCCAGCAGTACCGGGACTAGCGGGGGGCGGCAGTACTTC.

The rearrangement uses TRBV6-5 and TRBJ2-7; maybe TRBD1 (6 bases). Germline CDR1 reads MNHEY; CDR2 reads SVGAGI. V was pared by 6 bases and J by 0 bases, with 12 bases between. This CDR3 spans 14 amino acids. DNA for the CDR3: TGTGCCAGCAGGTCACAGGGTGGCTCCTACGAGCAGTACTTC. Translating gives CASRSQGGSYEQYF.

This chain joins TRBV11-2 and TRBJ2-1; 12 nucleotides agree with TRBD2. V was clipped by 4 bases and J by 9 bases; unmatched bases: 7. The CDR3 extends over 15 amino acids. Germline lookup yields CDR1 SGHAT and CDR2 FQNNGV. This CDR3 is CASSSGLAGLGEQFF. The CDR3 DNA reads TGTGCCAGCAGCTCAGGACTAGCGGGACTGGGTGAGCAGTTCTTC.

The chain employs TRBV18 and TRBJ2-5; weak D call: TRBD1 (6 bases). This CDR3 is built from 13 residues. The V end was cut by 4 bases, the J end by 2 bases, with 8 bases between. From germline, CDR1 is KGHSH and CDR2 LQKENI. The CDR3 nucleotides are TGTGCCAGCTCACAAACAGGGCAAGAGACCCAGTACTTC. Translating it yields CASSQTGQETQYF.

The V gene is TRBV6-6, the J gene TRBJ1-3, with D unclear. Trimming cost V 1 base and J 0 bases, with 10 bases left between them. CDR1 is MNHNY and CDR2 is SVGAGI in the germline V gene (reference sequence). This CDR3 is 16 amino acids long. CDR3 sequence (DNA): TGTGCCAGCAGTTACTTTTCGGGGAGCTCTGGAAACACCATATATTTT. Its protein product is CASSYFSGSSGNTIYF.

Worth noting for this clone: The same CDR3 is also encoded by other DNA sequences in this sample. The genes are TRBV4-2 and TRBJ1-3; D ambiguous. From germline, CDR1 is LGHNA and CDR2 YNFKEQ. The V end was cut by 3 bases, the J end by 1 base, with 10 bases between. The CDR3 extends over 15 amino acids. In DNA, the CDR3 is TGTGCCAGCAGCCAGGTAGGGCGTTCTGGAAACACCATATATTTT. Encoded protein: CASSQVGRSGNTIYF.

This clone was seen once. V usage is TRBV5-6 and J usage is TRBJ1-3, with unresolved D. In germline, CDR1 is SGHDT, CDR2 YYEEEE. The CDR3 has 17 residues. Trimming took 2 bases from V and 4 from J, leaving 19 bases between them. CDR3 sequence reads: CASSLFSTTDGGNTIYF. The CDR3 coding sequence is TGTGCCAGCAGCTTATTTTCTACTACAGATGGCGGAAACACCATATATTTT. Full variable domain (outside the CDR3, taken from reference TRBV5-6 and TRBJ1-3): DAGVTQSPTHLIKTRGQQVTLRCSPKSGHDTVSWYQQALGQGPQFIFQYYEEEERQRGNFPDRFSGHQFPNYSSELNVNALLLGDSALYLCASSLFSTTDGGNTIYFGEGSWLTVV.

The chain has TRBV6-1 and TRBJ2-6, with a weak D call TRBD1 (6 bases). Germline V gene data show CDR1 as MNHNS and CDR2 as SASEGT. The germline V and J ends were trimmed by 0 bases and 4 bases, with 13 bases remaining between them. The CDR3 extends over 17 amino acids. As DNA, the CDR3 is TGTGCCAGCAGTGAAGCGACAGGTGCTGGGGGGGCCAACGTCCTGACTTTC. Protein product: CASSEATGAGGANVLTF.

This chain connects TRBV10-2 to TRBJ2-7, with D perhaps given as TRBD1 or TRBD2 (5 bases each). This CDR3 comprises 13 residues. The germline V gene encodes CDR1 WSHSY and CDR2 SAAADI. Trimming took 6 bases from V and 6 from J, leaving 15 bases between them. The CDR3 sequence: CASRGVAQGEQYF. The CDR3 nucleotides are TGCGCCAGCAGGGGAGTAGCTCAGGGCGAGCAGTACTTC.

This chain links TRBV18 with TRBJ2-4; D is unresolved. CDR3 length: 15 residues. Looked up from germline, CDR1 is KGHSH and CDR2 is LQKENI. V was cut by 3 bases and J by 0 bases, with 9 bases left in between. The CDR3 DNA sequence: TGTGCCAGCTCACCGGAGTCCCTAGCCAAAAACATTCAGTACTTC. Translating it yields CASSPESLAKNIQYF.